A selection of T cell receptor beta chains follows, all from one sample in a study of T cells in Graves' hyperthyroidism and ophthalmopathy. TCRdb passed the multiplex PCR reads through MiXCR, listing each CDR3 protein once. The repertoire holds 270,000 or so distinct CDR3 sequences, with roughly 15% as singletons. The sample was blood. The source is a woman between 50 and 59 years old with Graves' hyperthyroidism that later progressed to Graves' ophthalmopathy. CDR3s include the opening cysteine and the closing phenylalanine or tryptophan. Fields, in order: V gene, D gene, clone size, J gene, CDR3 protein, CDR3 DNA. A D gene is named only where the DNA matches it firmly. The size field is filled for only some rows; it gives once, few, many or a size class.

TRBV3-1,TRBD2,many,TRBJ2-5,CASSQDWIAGQETQYF,TGTGCCAGCAGCCAAGATTGGATAGCGGGACAAGAGACCCAGTACTTC
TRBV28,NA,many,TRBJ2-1,CASTILSGLTHEQFF,TGTGCCAGCACTATCCTTAGCGGTTTAACCCATGAGCAGTTCTTC
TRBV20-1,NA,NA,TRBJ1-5,CSASGGIRPQHF,TGCAGTGCGTCGGGGGGGATTAGGCCCCAGCATTTT
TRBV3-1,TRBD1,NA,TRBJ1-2,CASSRQGSGNTF,TGTGCCAGCAGCCGACAGGGTAGTGGCAACACCTTC
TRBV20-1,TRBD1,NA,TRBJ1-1,CSAGTGSIFRNTEAFF,TGCAGTGCTGGGACAGGGTCAATTTTTCGTAATACTGAAGCTTTCTTT
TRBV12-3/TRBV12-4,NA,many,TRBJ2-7,CASADASGFSSYEQYF,TGTGCCAGCGCTGACGCCAGCGGGTTCTCCTCCTACGAGCAGTACTTC
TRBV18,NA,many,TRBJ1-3,CASSPPHPRTDTIYF,TGTGCCAGCTCACCACCCCATCCCAGAACGGACACCATATATTTT
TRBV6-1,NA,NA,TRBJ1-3,CASSGTPRNTIYF,TGTGCCAGCAGTGGAACCCCTCGGAACACCATATATTTT
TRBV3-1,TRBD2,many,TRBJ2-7,CASSPWTSGSYEQYF,TGTGCCAGCAGCCCCTGGACTAGCGGGAGCTACGAGCAGTACTTC
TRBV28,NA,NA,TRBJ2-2,CASSLYNTGRSNTGELFF,TGTGCCAGCAGTTTATACAACACGGGACGATCGAACACCGGGGAGCTGTTTTTT
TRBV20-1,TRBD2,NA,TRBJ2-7,CSARDRLAVSYEQYF,TGCAGTGCTAGAGATAGACTAGCGGTCTCCTACGAGCAGTACTTC
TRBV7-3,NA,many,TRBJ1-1,CASSWAMNTEAFF,TGTGCCAGCAGCTGGGCCATGAACACTGAAGCTTTCTTT
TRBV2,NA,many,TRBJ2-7,CASSVGLSSYEQYF,TGTGCCAGCAGTGTAGGGTTAAGCTCCTACGAGCAGTACTTC
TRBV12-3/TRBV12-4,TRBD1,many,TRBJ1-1,CASSMTGSNTEAFF,TGTGCCAGCAGTATGACAGGGTCGAACACTGAAGCTTTCTTT
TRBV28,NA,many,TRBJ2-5,CASSLAGTAQETQYF,TGTGCCAGCAGTTTAGCGGGGACAGCTCAAGAGACCCAGTACTTC
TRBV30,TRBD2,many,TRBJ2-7,CAWRGRYSGSGGEQYF,TGTGCCTGGAGGGGGAGATATAGCGGGAGTGGAGGCGAGCAGTACTTC
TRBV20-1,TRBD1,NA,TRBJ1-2,CSARPLTGSNYGYTF,TGCAGTGCTAGGCCATTGACAGGGTCTAACTATGGCTACACCTTC
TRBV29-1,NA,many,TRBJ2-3,CSVRTPDTQYF,TGCAGCGTCCGAACTCCAGATACGCAGTATTTT
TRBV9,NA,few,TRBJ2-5,CASSAGLLQETQYF,TGTGCCAGCAGCGCAGGGCTATTACAAGAGACCCAGTACTTC
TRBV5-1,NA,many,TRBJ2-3,CASTRSRSDTQYF,TGCGCCAGCACCAGATCCCGCTCTGATACGCAGTATTTT
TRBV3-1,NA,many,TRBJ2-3,CASSEGERTDTQYF,TGTGCCAGCAGCGAAGGGGAGCGCACAGATACGCAGTATTTT
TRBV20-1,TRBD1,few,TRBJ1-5,CSARTATGGYNQPQHF,TGCAGTGCTAGAACCGCGACAGGGGGGTATAATCAGCCCCAGCATTTT